This T cell receptor (beta chain) originates from a study of cytomegalovirus exposure and HLA in healthy donors. The study's findings and limits: Testing in vitro showed a few CMV-associated chains specific for CMV antigens. There were some 150 TCR beta chains listed as cytomegalovirus-associated.

A word on this clone: Its antigen is unidentified.

Profiled with immunoSEQ multiplex PCR; TCRdb holds only in-frame clones, not every one. The data hold roughly 120,000 clones, with roughly 94% observed a single time. Sequenced sample: PBMCs. This receptor was taken from a woman between 18 and 29 years old in good health and CMV-seronegative.

The CDR3 loop reads CAWSVGVGWNSPLHF. The CDR3 bases are TGTGCCTGGAGTGTAGGGGTGGGGTGGAATTCACCCCTCCACTTT. This rearrangement joins TRBV30 to TRBJ1-6, with D maybe TRBD1 (5 bases). Trimming removed 0 bases from V and 7 bases from J, with 13 bases in between. The CDR3 consists of 15 residues. Looked up from germline, CDR1 is GTSNPN and CDR2 is SVGIG (reference sequence).